Listed below are T cell receptor beta chains from one sample, sequenced in a study of blood T cells in healthy people across ages. One entry per CDR3 protein, called by TCRdb with MiXCR from the 5' RACE reads. The sample lists some 860,000 distinct CDR3 sequences; around three fifths were seen once. The sample was blood. Every receptor here comes from a man between 40 and 49 years old in good health. The CDR3 runs from the conserved cysteine through the conserved F or W. A D gene is named only where the DNA matches it firmly. Expanded clones are given a class, and other clones once, few, many or no size at all.

J gene: TRBJ1-1; clone size: -; V gene: TRBV20-1; D gene: -; CDR3 DNA: TGCAGTGCCAACAGGGCCATGAACACTGAAGCTTTCTTT; CDR3 protein: CSANRAMNTEAFF
J gene: TRBJ1-2; clone size: few; V gene: TRBV20-1; D gene: TRBD1; CDR3 DNA: TGCAGTGCCCCGAAGGGACAGGGTTCTTATGGCTACACCTTC; CDR3 protein: CSAPKGQGSYGYTF
J gene: TRBJ1-6; clone size: -; V gene: TRBV9; D gene: -; CDR3 DNA: TGTGCCAGCAGCGTAAGTCAGGACTCACCCCTCCACTTT; CDR3 protein: CASSVSQDSPLHF
J gene: TRBJ2-1; clone size: -; V gene: TRBV9; D gene: TRBD1; CDR3 DNA: TGTGCCAGCAGCGTAGGTGACAGGGAGAATGAGCAGTTCTTC; CDR3 protein: CASSVGDRENEQFF
J gene: TRBJ1-2; clone size: -; V gene: TRBV7-3; D gene: -; CDR3 DNA: TGTGCCAGCAGCAGGGATTCGATGGACCACTATGGCTACACCTTC; CDR3 protein: CASSRDSMDHYGYTF
J gene: TRBJ1-2; clone size: -; V gene: TRBV28; D gene: -; CDR3 DNA: TGTGCCAGCAGTTTACCCCTCTATGGCTACACCTTC; CDR3 protein: CASSLPLYGYTF
J gene: TRBJ2-1; clone size: -; V gene: TRBV3-1; D gene: -; CDR3 DNA: TGTGCCAGCAGCCAGAGAGGGGGGGCGTACTACAATGAGCAGTTCTTC; CDR3 protein: CASSQRGGAYYNEQFF
J gene: TRBJ2-7; clone size: -; V gene: TRBV28; D gene: TRBD1; CDR3 DNA: TGTGCCAGCAGTTTCTGGACAGGGCCCTACGAGCAGTACTTC; CDR3 protein: CASSFWTGPYEQYF
J gene: TRBJ2-7; clone size: few; V gene: TRBV28; D gene: TRBD1; CDR3 DNA: TGTGCCAGTGGGGGAATTACAGGGGCGAGCTCCTACGAGCAGTACTTC; CDR3 protein: CASGGITGASSYEQYF
J gene: TRBJ2-3; clone size: -; V gene: TRBV7-2; D gene: -; CDR3 DNA: TGTGCCAGCAGCTTAGTGGGGAGTGACACAGATACGCAGTATTTT; CDR3 protein: CASSLVGSDTDTQYF
J gene: TRBJ2-1; clone size: few; V gene: TRBV6-2/TRBV6-3; D gene: -; CDR3 DNA: TGTGCCAGCAGCCCTTCCTACAATGAGCAGTTCTTC; CDR3 protein: CASSPSYNEQFF
J gene: TRBJ1-1; clone size: few; V gene: TRBV27; D gene: -; CDR3 DNA: TGTGCCAGCAGTTTGGGAGGGCGAAGGGAAGCTTTCTTT; CDR3 protein: CASSLGGRREAFF
J gene: TRBJ2-2; clone size: -; V gene: TRBV7-9; D gene: -; CDR3 DNA: TGTGCCAGCAGCTTATTGGGGAACACCGGGGAGCTGTTTTTT; CDR3 protein: CASSLLGNTGELFF
J gene: TRBJ1-2; clone size: -; V gene: TRBV4-3; D gene: TRBD1; CDR3 DNA: TGCGCCAGCAGCCAAGATAGGACAGGGCTAGCTAACTATGGCTACACCTTC; CDR3 protein: CASSQDRTGLANYGYTF
J gene: TRBJ2-5; clone size: few; V gene: TRBV7-2; D gene: -; CDR3 DNA: TGTGCCAGCAGCTTAGGCGCGGCAGAAGAGACCCAGTACTTC; CDR3 protein: CASSLGAAEETQYF
J gene: TRBJ2-5; clone size: -; V gene: TRBV5-1; D gene: -; CDR3 DNA: TGCGCCAGCAGCTTCCGCCCGGTTGAAGAGCAGTACTTC; CDR3 protein: CASSFRPVEEQYF
J gene: TRBJ2-5; clone size: -; V gene: TRBV24-1; D gene: TRBD1; CDR3 DNA: TGTGCCACCAGTGACCTTCCGGGACAGGGGCCGTTAGAGCAGTACTTC; CDR3 protein: CATSDLPGQGPLEQYF
J gene: TRBJ2-4; clone size: -; V gene: TRBV7-2; D gene: -; CDR3 DNA: TGTGCCCTAGGGGACTCCAACCTAGCCAAAAACATTCAGTACTTC; CDR3 protein: CALGDSNLAKNIQYF